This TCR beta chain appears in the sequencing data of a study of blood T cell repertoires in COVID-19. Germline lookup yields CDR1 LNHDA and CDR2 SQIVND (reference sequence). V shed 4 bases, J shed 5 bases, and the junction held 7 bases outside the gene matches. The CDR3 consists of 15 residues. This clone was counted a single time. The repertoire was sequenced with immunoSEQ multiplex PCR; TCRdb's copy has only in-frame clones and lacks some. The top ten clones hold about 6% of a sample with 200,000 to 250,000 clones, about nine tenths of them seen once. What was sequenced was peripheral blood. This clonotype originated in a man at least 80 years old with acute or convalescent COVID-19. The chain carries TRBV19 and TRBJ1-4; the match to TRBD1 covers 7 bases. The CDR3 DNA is TGTGCCAGTAGTAAACGACAGGGCGGGAATGAAAAACTGTTTTTT. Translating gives CASSKRQGGNEKLFF.